This T cell receptor beta chain is from a study of blood T cell repertoires in COVID-19. Study background: Sources were T cells, B-cell-depleted T cells, or PBMCs; the material itself was cDNA or gDNA.

Deletions cut 4 bases from V and 0 bases from J, with 10 bases between. This CDR3 comprises 15 residues. The germline V gene has CDR1 SGHRS and CDR2 YFSETQ. Original processing methods: How many nucleated cells were present was estimated from reference gene primer amplification. Generated by immunoSEQ multiplex PCR, the TCRdb table keeps only in-frame clones and is missing some. That table furnishes V, J and clone size, whereas the DNA furnished D and trimming. The sample yields 250,000 to 350,000 clones, roughly 86% seen once. Seattle cases were enrolled at active infection and followed longitudinally.

The sequencing input was peripheral blood. This chain connects TRBV5-1 to TRBJ2-2, with TRBD1 as a possible D gene (7 bases). The sequence came from a woman in her 30s with COVID-19, enrolled during active disease. The DNA for the CDR3 is TGCGCCAGCAGCCAGGGGGGTGCGAACACCGGGGAGCTGTTTTTT. Its protein product is CASSQGGANTGELFF. Complete variable domain (other parts from reference TRBV5-1 and TRBJ2-2): KAGVTQTPRYLIKTRGQQVTLSCSPISGHRSVSWYQQTPGQGLQFLFEYFSETQRNKGNFPGRFSGRQFSNSRSEMNVSTLELGDSALYLCASSQGGANTGELFFGEGSRLTVL.